Below, 13 T cell receptor beta chains from the same sample are listed, as sequenced in a study of breast tumors, draining lymph nodes, adjacent tissues. The lymph nodes were axillary draining lymph nodes from breast cancer patients. Each CDR3 protein gets one entry after TCRdb re-called the multiplex PCR reads with MiXCR. The table records 150,000 or so distinct CDR3 sequences, approximately 30% of them present only once. Sample: axillary lymph node tissue. The receptors here all came from a female donor with breast cancer. Some clones in this sample may be carry-over from other donors' samples.

This clonotype was counted only a few times. This chain joins TRBV27 and TRBJ1-2, with 8 bases matching TRBD1. This CDR3 has 15 amino acids. The germline V gene has CDR1 MNHEY and CDR2 SMNVEV (reference sequence). The junction had 6 bases not matched to a gene; V was cut back by 5 bases and J by 1 base. DNA of the CDR3: TGTGCCAGCAGTCCCGGGACAGGAAATAACTATGGCTACACCTTC. Translated, it gives CASSPGTGNNYGYTF.

This clonotype was observed many times. A much larger clone sits a single nucleotide away, making a read error possible. This chain joins TRBV14 and TRBJ2-5, with D tentatively TRBD2 (5 bases). Germline V gene lookup returns CDR1 SGHDN and CDR2 FVKESK. This CDR3 comprises 15 residues. The CDR3 DNA reads TGTGCCAGCAACCAAGTTCGGAATAGCGCAGAGACCCAGTACTTC. Translation gives CASNQVRNSAETQYF.

In its sample, this clonotype was seen a few times. The chain employs TRBV12-3 or TRBV12-4 and TRBJ1-1; 9 bases line up with TRBD1. J lost 3 bases, V lost 6 bases, and 5 bases had no gene match. The CDR3 has 14 residues. Here the CDR3 reads CASRGQGWDTEAFF. The CDR3 nucleotides are TGTGCCAGCAGGGGACAGGGTTGGGACACTGAAGCTTTCTTT.

In regard to this clonotype: One base away lies a much larger clone, so this may be a sequencing read error. This is likely a read error, given that the CDR3 carries no conserved phenylalanine or tryptophan at its end. This sequence joins TRBV6-2 or TRBV6-3 and TRBJ2-1, with 12 nucleotides matching TRBD1. The V segment lost 5 bases and the J segment 4 bases; nucleotides outside the gene matches: 6. The germline CDR1 and CDR2 sequences are MNHEY and SVGEGT. CDR3 length: 16 residues. The CDR3 nucleotides read TGTGCCAGCAGTGACTGGGGACAGGGGGCATACAATGAGCAGTTCCTC. Translated, it gives CASSDWGQGAYNEQFL.

The chain is built from TRBV15 and TRBJ2-4; 7 bases are shared with TRBD2. The V segment lost 0 bases and the J segment 7 bases; nucleotides outside the gene matches: 18. CDR3 length: 19 amino acids. Germline V CDR1 and CDR2: LNHNV, YYDKDF (reference sequence). DNA of the CDR3: TGTGCCACCAGCAGAGAGGGTGGGACGGGGGGAGGGCCCGCGAACATTCAGTACTTC. Encoded protein: CATSREGGTGGGPANIQYF. Using reference TRBV15 and TRBJ2-4 for the parts outside the CDR3, the full variable domain is DAMVIQNPRYQVTQFGKPVTLSCSQTLNHNVMYWYQQKSSQAPKLLFHYYDKDFNNEADTPDNFQSRRPNTSFCFLDIRSPGLGDTAMYLCATSREGGTGGGPANIQYFGAGTRLSVL.

The chain combines TRBV4-3 with TRBJ1-4, with 7 bases that match TRBD1. V was pared by 4 bases and J by 5 bases, with 22 bases of the junction left unmatched. The CDR3 runs 20 residues. Germline V lookup: CDR1 LGHNA, CDR2 YSLEER. CDR3 in DNA: TGCGCCAGCAGCCCCGCTCCCCGGGGCTTACAGGGGCGGGCGAATGAAAAACTGTTTTTT. Translation: CASSPAPRGLQGRANEKLFF.

This clonotype appeared once. The CDR3 does not end in the conserved phenylalanine or tryptophan, so this is likely a read error. This chain links TRBV2 with TRBJ1-6; the D gene is possibly TRBD1 (5 bases). Germline V CDR1 and CDR2: SNHLY, FYNNEI. The CDR3 spans 14 residues. Here the CDR3 reads CTSSEPGWGSPLHL. DNA for the CDR3: TGTACCAGCAGTGAACCAGGGTGGGGATCACCCCTCCACCTT.

This clonotype was counted ten times or more. The chain carries TRBV20-1 and TRBJ1-4; a possible D gene is TRBD1 (5 bases). This CDR3 has 16 residues. Germline V gene data show CDR1 as DFQATT and CDR2 as SNEGSKA (reference sequence). With 1 base removed from V and 3 bases from J, the gap between germline ends came to 15 bases. This CDR3 reads CSARALGRYPNEKLFF. Written as DNA, the CDR3 is TGCAGTGCTAGAGCGTTGGGACGGTATCCTAATGAAAAACTGTTTTTT.

Note on this clonotype: Sequence at one end of the junction differs from germline and may be a read error. V usage is TRBV7-9 and J usage is TRBJ1-1; D not certain. The CDR3 sequence is 13 residues long. Germline V CDR1 and CDR2: SEHNR, FQNEAQ (reference sequence). The CDR3 here is CVSSLEGGAEAFF. The DNA for the CDR3 is TGTGTCAGCAGCTTAGAAGGCGGGGCTGAAGCTTTCTTT.

At least ten counts were recorded for this clonotype. Sequence at one end of the junction differs from germline and may be a read error. The V call is TRBV7-2, the J call TRBJ1-5, with D tentatively TRBD1 (5 bases). Per the germline V gene, CDR1 is SGHTA and CDR2 is FQGNSA. This CDR3 is built from 16 residues. In nucleotides, the CDR3 is TGTGCCAGCACCTTAAGCGGGACTCTTAGCAATCAGCCCCAGCATTTT. It is translated as CASTLSGTLSNQPQHF.

A word on this clonotype: This clone may be a read error of a much larger clone one base away. The chain uses TRBV28 and TRBJ1-3; no clear D gene. The germline V gene encodes CDR1 MDHEN and CDR2 SYDVKM. This CDR3 has 12 residues. This CDR3 is CASTSVSNTTYF. In nucleotides, the CDR3 is TGTGCCAGCACCTCGGTTTCGAACACCACATATTTT.

As to this clonotype: A read error may be the cause here, since a much bigger clone is one base away. The chain combines TRBV18 with TRBJ1-5, with 11 positions matching TRBD1. Losses at the gene ends were 4 bases for V and 7 bases for J; bases not matched to a gene: 9. CDR1 is KGHSH and CDR2 is LQKENI in the germline V gene. There are 16 residues in the CDR3. CDR3 protein: CASSQRTGGAAQPQHF. CDR3 in DNA: TGTGCCAGCTCACAACGGACAGGGGGCGCGGCCCAGCCCCAGCATTTT.

This clonotype was counted ten times or more. The V gene is TRBV2, the J gene TRBJ1-2; tentative D call: TRBD1 (6 bases). The CDR3 loop spans 12 amino acids. Trimming left V 5 bases short and J 8 bases short, with 12 bases between. CDR1 is SNHLY and CDR2 is FYNNEI in the germline V gene. In nucleotides, the CDR3 is TGTGCCAGCAGTACCGACAGGAGCGGCTACACCTTC. Protein product: CASSTDRSGYTF.